The clone carrying this T cell receptor beta chain has just a few counts. The antigen remains unidentified. This entry is derived from a study of T cells in Graves' hyperthyroidism and ophthalmopathy. Overall study context: Before any treatment, at initial diagnosis, peripheral blood was collected.

There were TCR beta CDR3 regions amplified from RNA transcripts. RT-PCR in the first round (using the HTBI primer set) targeted the TCR CDR3. TCRdb reanalysed the multiplex PCR reads using MiXCR and keeps one entry per CDR3 protein. The sample includes approximately 560,000 distinct CDR3 sequences, more than 15% of them seen just once. The CDR3 spans 14 residues. Trimming stripped 0 bases from V and 0 bases from J, with 5 bases between. In germline, CDR1 is KGHSY, CDR2 FQNENV. Study-wide results and limits: The majority of expanded thyroid clonotypes above 0.001 also appeared in blood. Classification by a 13 V-J model distinguished ophthalmopathy from stable hyperthyroidism.

Exclusion criteria comprised uncontrolled infection, other autoimmune disease, pregnancy or lactation. Specimen: blood. This TCR was recovered from a woman in her twenties or thirties with Graves' hyperthyroidism. The chain links TRBV16 to TRBJ1-2; no reliable D call. The CDR3 bases are TGTGCCAGCAGCCAATCCACGTCTAACTATGGCTACACCTTC. Its protein is CASSQSTSNYGYTF.